This T cell receptor beta chain was sequenced during a study of blood T cells in healthy people across ages. Overall study: For every two T cells, template switching captured about one barcoded beta molecule.

Russia was home to the donors, healthy Caucasian individuals aged roughly 6 to 90. Sample-barcoded 5' priming and a J-beta primer mix drove a second PCR of about 7 to 11 cycles. Researchers report that a template-switch adaptor with 12 random nucleotides tagged each cDNA molecule. TCRdb re-called the 5' RACE reads with MiXCR, one entry per CDR3 protein. The sample lists about 1.7 million distinct CDR3 sequences; 28% were seen once. This clonotype has just a few counts. V was clipped by 2 bases and J by 5 bases; unmatched bases: 7. The germline V gene encodes CDR1 MGHRA and CDR2 YSYEKL. The CDR3 spans 15 residues.

The sequence derives from a young woman in good health. Material for sequencing was blood. V and J are TRBV4-1 and TRBJ2-5; the match to TRBD2 covers 8 bases. The CDR3 region has the DNA TGCGCCAGCAGCCAACCGGGACTAGTCAGCGAGACCCAGTACTTC. This sequence encodes CASSQPGLVSETQYF.